This entry is about one T cell receptor (beta chain). V lost 0 bases and J lost 3, with 11 bases in between. The CDR3 is 15 amino acids. CDR1 is SGHVS and CDR2 is FNYEAQ in the germline V gene. This sample was included in a study of human versus mouse CDR3 diversity and MHC coevolution. Study details: Each sample yielded about 5.5 x 10^6 to 1.7 x 10^7 valid reads.

Cells were CD45RO-negative CD62L-positive naive CD4 T cells sorted from PBMCs. The assay was immunoSEQ multiplex PCR, and TCRdb's table has in-frame clones only and misses some. The sample lists around 59,000 clones, roughly 94% occurring once. The sequenced sample was naive CD4+ T cells from blood. Subset of the sample: CD45RO-negative CD62L-positive naive CD4 T cells. V usage is TRBV7-6 and J usage is TRBJ1-1; D not certain. This sequence was found in a person aged 55 to 69 in good health. CDR3 residues: CASSLAAGGDTEAFF. The CDR3 DNA follows: TGTGCCAGCAGCTTAGCAGCGGGTGGTGACACTGAAGCTTTCTTT.